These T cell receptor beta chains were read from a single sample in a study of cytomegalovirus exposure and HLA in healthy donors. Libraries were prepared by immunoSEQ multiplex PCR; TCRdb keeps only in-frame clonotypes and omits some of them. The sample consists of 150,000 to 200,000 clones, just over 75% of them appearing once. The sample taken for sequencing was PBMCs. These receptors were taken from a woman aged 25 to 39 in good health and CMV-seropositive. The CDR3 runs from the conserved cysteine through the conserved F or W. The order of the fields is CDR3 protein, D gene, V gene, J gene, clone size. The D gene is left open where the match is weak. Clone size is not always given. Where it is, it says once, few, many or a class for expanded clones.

cdr3_aa: CASRPDRDVGYTF
d_call: TRBD1
v_call: TRBV5-6
j_call: TRBJ1-2
clone_size: .

cdr3_aa: CASSQGNGGAFF
d_call: .
v_call: TRBV4-3
j_call: TRBJ1-1
clone_size: .

cdr3_aa: CASSQVSGGHQETQYF
d_call: TRBD2
v_call: TRBV14
j_call: TRBJ2-5
clone_size: .

cdr3_aa: CASSLLRGGLGHGYTF
d_call: .
v_call: TRBV4-3
j_call: TRBJ1-2
clone_size: .

cdr3_aa: CASTQDRAPGANVLTF
d_call: .
v_call: TRBV19
j_call: TRBJ2-6
clone_size: .

cdr3_aa: CASSPHTDTQYF
d_call: .
v_call: TRBV7-8
j_call: TRBJ2-3
clone_size: .

cdr3_aa: CASSVDRLSLSGTEAFF
d_call: .
v_call: TRBV11-2
j_call: TRBJ1-1
clone_size: .

cdr3_aa: CASSYGQQETQYF
d_call: .
v_call: TRBV6-6
j_call: TRBJ2-5
clone_size: .

cdr3_aa: CATKPGGRVYTEAFF
d_call: .
v_call: TRBV6-5
j_call: TRBJ1-1
clone_size: few

cdr3_aa: CASSLVPRSETQYF
d_call: .
v_call: TRBV7-2
j_call: TRBJ2-5
clone_size: .

cdr3_aa: CASSSELAGVSVEQYF
d_call: TRBD2
v_call: TRBV5-4
j_call: TRBJ2-7
clone_size: .

cdr3_aa: CASRVDRSYPKNTEAFF
d_call: .
v_call: TRBV2
j_call: TRBJ1-1
clone_size: .

cdr3_aa: CASSLGREPYNEQFF
d_call: .
v_call: TRBV5-6
j_call: TRBJ2-1
clone_size: .

cdr3_aa: CASSPSRATSAATQYF
d_call: .
v_call: TRBV27
j_call: TRBJ2-3
clone_size: .

cdr3_aa: CATGGAYNEQFF
d_call: TRBD2
v_call: TRBV6-5
j_call: TRBJ2-1
clone_size: .

cdr3_aa: CASSLDGNKAFF
d_call: .
v_call: TRBV7-2
j_call: TRBJ1-1
clone_size: once

cdr3_aa: CASSLWGALTDTQYF
d_call: .
v_call: TRBV28
j_call: TRBJ2-3
clone_size: .

cdr3_aa: CASSLGAYEQYF
d_call: .
v_call: TRBV5-1
j_call: .
clone_size: .

cdr3_aa: CSAMGPEYGYTF
d_call: .
v_call: TRBV29-1
j_call: TRBJ1-2
clone_size: .